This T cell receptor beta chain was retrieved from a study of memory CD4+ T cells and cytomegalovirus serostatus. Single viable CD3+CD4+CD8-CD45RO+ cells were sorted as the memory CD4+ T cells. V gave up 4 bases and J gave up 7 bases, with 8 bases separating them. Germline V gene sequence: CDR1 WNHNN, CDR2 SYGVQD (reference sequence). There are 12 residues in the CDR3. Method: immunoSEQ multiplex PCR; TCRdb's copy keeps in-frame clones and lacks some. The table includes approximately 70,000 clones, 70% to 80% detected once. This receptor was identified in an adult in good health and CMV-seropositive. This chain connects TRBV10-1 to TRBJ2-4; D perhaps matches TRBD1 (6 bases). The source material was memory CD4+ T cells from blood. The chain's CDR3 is CASSVRGNIQYF. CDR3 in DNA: TGCGCCAGCAGTGTGAGGGGGAACATTCAGTACTTC.